Each of the 12 T cell receptor beta chains below was sequenced from the same sample in a study of blood T cell repertoires in COVID-19. This table comes from immunoSEQ multiplex PCR, and its TCRdb copy is limited to in-frame clones, with some not included. The table shows about 350,000 clones, with roughly 90% occurring only once. Sequencing input: PBMCs or T cells enriched from blood (not recorded which). These receptors all come from a woman aged 30 to 39 who had recovered from COVID-19.

The gene calls are TRBV20-1 and TRBJ2-2; 7 nucleotides line up with TRBD2. The CDR3 extends over 14 amino acids. V lost 3 bases, J lost 3 bases, and 4 bases stayed unmatched. Looked up from germline, CDR1 is DFQATT and CDR2 is SNEGSKA (reference sequence). The CDR3 coding sequence is TGCAGTGCTAGTCCGGGGGGTGACACCGGGGAGCTGTTTTTT. Protein: CSASPGGDTGELFF.

A note on this clone: Other DNA sequences in the sample encode the same CDR3. The chain has TRBV4-1 and TRBJ1-2; D uncertain. This CDR3 comprises 14 residues. Deletions cut 0 bases from V and 4 bases from J, with 9 bases between. The germline V gene has CDR1 MGHRA and CDR2 YSYEKL. The CDR3 region is CASSQEVRGYGYTF. CDR3 coding DNA: TGCGCCAGCAGCCAAGAGGTCAGAGGCTATGGCTACACCTTC.

Concerning this clone: Within the sample, other DNA sequences also encode this same CDR3. J is TRBJ2-3 and V is TRBV5-1, with a tentative D call TRBD2 (6 bases). The CDR3 contains 13 residues. Germline lookup yields CDR1 SGHRS and CDR2 YFSETQ. V was clipped by 4 bases and J by 2 bases, with 8 bases between them. This CDR3 reads CASSGGTTDTQYF. CDR3 bases: TGCGCCAGCAGCGGGGGGACCACAGATACGCAGTATTTT. Combining the CDR3 with reference TRBV5-1 and TRBJ2-3 gives the whole variable domain KAGVTQTPRYLIKTRGQQVTLSCSPISGHRSVSWYQQTPGQGLQFLFEYFSETQRNKGNFPGRFSGRQFSNSRSEMNVSTLELGDSALYLCASSGGTTDTQYFGPGTRLTVL.

The chain carries TRBV19 and TRBJ1-2, with 9 bases identical to TRBD1. The CDR3 is 15 amino acids. Germline trimming cut 6 bases from V and 8 bases from J; bases unmatched to any gene: 13. The germline CDR1 and CDR2 sequences are LNHDA and SQIVND (reference sequence). The CDR3 is CASRTGQGRIEGYTF. CDR3 DNA sequence: TGTGCCAGTAGGACCGGACAGGGGAGAATTGAAGGCTACACCTTC.

The chain is built from TRBV12-3 or TRBV12-4 and TRBJ2-5; 8 positions match TRBD2. The CDR3 is 13 amino acids. After removal of 6 bases from V and 2 bases from J, the junction contained 2 bases not matched to a gene. CDR3 coding DNA: TGTGCCAGCAGGCCGGGAGGGCAAGAGACCCAGTACTTC. Translating it yields CASRPGGQETQYF.

This clone was seen only once. The V gene is TRBV10-2, the J gene TRBJ1-4; unclear D gene. Germline V CDR1 and CDR2: WSHSY, SAAADI. There are 14 residues in the CDR3. Trimming left V 7 bases short and J 8 bases short, with 17 bases between. This CDR3 is CASNDGGPGEKLFF. CDR3 sequence (DNA): TGCGCCAGCAACGACGGAGGCCCTGGGGAAAAACTGTTTTTT.

The V gene is TRBV2, the J gene TRBJ1-2; 9 bases map to TRBD1. V dropped 10 bases and J dropped 5; count of bases not matched to a gene: 14. This CDR3 region has 15 residues. The V gene's germline CDR1 is SNHLY and CDR2 FYNNEI. The CDR3 here is CATARRDGQGYGYTF. The CDR3 coding sequence is TGTGCCACCGCGAGGAGGGACGGACAGGGGTATGGCTACACCTTC.

The genes are TRBV4-1 and TRBJ1-5; D gene uncertain. The germline V gene encodes CDR1 MGHRA and CDR2 YSYEKL. The CDR3 loop spans 13 amino acids. V was shortened by 1 base and J by 6 bases, with 7 bases between the two germline ends. CDR3 loop: CASSQAEGQPQHF. CDR3 DNA sequence: TGCGCCAGCAGCCAAGCTGAGGGTCAGCCCCAGCATTTT.

The V call is TRBV19, the J call TRBJ1-4; 7 bases are shared with TRBD1. The CDR3 sequence is 14 residues long. The germline V gene has CDR1 LNHDA and CDR2 SQIVND (reference sequence). J gave up 4 bases and V 6 bases, and 5 bases lay outside the gene matches. This CDR3 is CASRGGQINEKLFF. The CDR3 DNA follows: TGTGCCAGTAGAGGGGGACAGATTAATGAAAAACTGTTTTTT.

This sequence joins TRBV27 and TRBJ1-4; 9 positions match TRBD1. V lost 6 bases and J lost 0; bases outside the gene matches: 5. The CDR3 runs 16 residues. In germline, CDR1 is MNHEY, CDR2 SMNVEV (reference sequence). CDR3 loop: CASRARTGATNEKLFF. In DNA form, the CDR3 reads TGTGCCAGCAGGGCCAGGACAGGGGCAACTAATGAAAAACTGTTTTTT.

A single count supports this clone. V usage is TRBV7-9 and J usage is TRBJ2-2; 8 bases fit TRBD2. The CDR3 is made up of 15 amino acids. The V and J ends lost 5 bases and 4 bases, in that order; junction bases with no gene match: 6. Germline-derived CDR1 and CDR2 are SEHNR and FQNEAQ (reference sequence). The CDR3 DNA is TGTGCCAGCAGCCCCGTAGCGGGAAGCACCGGGGAGCTGTTTTTT. This sequence encodes CASSPVAGSTGELFF.

This chain connects TRBV6-5 to TRBJ2-7; D may be TRBD2 (6 bases). This CDR3 comprises 14 residues. The germline V gene encodes CDR1 MNHEY and CDR2 SVGAGI. The ends were cut back, 6 bases at V and 3 bases at J, with 15 bases in the middle. CDR3 protein: CASSIRDSNYEQYF. The CDR3 region has the DNA TGTGCCAGCAGCATCCGGGACTCGAACTACGAGCAGTACTTC.